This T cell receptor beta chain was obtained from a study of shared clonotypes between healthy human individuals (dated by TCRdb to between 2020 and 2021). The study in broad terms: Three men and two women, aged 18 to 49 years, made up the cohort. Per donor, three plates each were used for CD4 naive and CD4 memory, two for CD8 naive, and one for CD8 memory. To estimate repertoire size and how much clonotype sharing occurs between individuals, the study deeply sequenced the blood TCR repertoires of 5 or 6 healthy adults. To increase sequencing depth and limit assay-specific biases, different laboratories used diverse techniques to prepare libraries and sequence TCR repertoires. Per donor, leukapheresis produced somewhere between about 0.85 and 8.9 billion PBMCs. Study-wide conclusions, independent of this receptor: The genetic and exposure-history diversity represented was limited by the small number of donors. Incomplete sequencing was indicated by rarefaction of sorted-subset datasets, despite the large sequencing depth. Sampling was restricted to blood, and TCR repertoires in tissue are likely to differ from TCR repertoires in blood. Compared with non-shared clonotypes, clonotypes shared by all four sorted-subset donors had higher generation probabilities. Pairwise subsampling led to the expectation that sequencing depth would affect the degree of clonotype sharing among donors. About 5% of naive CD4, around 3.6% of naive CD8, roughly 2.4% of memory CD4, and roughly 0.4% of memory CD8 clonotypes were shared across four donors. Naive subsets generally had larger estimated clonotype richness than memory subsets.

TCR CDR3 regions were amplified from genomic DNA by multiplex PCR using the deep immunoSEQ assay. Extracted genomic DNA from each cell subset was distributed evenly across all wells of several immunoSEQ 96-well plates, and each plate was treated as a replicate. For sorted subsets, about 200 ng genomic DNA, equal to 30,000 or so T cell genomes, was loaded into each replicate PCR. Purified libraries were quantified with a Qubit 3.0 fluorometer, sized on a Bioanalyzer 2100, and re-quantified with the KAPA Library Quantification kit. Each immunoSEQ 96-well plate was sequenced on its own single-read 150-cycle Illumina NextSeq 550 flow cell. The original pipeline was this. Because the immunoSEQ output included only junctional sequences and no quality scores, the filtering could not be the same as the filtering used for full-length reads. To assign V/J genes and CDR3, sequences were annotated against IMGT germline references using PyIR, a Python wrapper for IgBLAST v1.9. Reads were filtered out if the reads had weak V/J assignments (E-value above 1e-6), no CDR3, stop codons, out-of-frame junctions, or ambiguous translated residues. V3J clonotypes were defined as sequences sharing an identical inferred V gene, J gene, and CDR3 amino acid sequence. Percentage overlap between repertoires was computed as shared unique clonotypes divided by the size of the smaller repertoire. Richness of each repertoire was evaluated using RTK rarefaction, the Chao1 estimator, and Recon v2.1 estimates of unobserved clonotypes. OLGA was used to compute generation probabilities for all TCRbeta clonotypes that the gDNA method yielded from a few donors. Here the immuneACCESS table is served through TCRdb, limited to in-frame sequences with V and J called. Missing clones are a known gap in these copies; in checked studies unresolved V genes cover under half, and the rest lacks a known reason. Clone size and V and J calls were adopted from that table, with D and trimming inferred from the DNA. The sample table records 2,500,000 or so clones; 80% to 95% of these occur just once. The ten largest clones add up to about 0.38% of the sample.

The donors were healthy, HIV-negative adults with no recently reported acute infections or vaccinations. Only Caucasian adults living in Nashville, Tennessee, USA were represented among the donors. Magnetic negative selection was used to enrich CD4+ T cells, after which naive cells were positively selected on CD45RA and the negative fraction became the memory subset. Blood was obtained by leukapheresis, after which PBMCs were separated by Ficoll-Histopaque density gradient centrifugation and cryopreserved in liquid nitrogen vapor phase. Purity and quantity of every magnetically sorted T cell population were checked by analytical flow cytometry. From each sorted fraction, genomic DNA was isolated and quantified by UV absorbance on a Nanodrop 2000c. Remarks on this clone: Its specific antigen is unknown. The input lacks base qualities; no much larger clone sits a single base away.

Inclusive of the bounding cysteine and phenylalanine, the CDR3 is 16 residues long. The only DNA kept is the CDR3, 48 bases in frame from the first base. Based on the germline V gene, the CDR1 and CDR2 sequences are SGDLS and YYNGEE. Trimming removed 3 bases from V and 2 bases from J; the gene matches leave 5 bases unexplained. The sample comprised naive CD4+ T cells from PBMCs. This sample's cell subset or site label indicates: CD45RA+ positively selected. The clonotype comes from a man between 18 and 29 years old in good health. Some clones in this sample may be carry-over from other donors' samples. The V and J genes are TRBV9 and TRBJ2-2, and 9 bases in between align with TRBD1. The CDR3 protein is CASSARDRVNTGELFF. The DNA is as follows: TGTGCCAGCAGCGCCCGGGACAGGGTTAACACCGGGGAGCTGTTTTTT.